This T cell receptor (beta chain) was retrieved from a study of blood T cell repertoires in COVID-19 (dated by TCRdb to the early 2020s). Turning to the overall study: Collaborator samples came from the United States, Italy and Spain and covered acute and convalescent phases of COVID-19. The material from the prospective study consisted of cDNA or gDNA derived from T cells, B-cell-depleted T cells, or PBMCs. Subjects who had been exposed to COVID-19, were actively infected with it, or had recovered from it provided the deeply sampled blood TCRbeta repertoires that made up the dataset. The repertoires were made available in a free public database intended to serve as a resource for research on the immune response to SARS-CoV-2. The samples were drawn from two sources: the first 160 participants of the ongoing ImmuneRACE study, and some 1,300 subjects contributed by 6 global collaborators. Nearly every sample came with metadata listing a de-identified subject ID, COVID-19 status, age in years and sex. Where HLA class I and class II types were available, the types were taken from metadata supplied by the sample provider, not from assay-based typing.

Study-wide findings and limitations: The quantity of clinical and demographic metadata differed by source and by participant and was supplied without curation.

A second Seattle source provided samples from volunteer blood donors who had recovered from COVID-19. Each collaborating institution followed its own protocols to collect whole blood in K2EDTA tubes. For TCRbeta analysis, collaborators shipped samples in one of three forms: frozen whole blood, isolated PBMCs, or DNA extracted from either of those sample types. As for this clone: Its antigen is not yet known. No per-base quality is available; no much larger clone lies one base away.

Measured from the cysteine to the phenylalanine, the CDR3 is 17 residues long. Only the CDR3 DNA is retained, 51 bases long and in frame from the first base. Trimming removed 7 bases from V and 1 base from J, leaving 20 bases between the germline ends. The germline V gene (reference sequence) provides CDR1 SEHNR and CDR2 FQNEAQ. TCRbeta CDR3 regions were amplified from genomic DNA by means of the immunoSEQ Assay, a bias-controlled multiplex PCR. Per the source publication's procedure: The number of nucleated cells in each sample was estimated by amplification of reference gene primers within the assay. To quantify the absolute abundance of each unique TCRbeta CDR3 rearrangement, sequence reads were collapsed and filtered. For each sample, productive Simpson clonality was calculated as the square root of Simpson's diversity index across productive rearrangements. The immuneACCESS repertoire file appears here via TCRdb, limited to in-frame rearrangements. These files lack a portion of the clones; in checked studies, under half of the deficit traces to unresolved V genes, and the cause of the others is not known. V and J calls and clone size are those listed in that table; D and trimming were worked out from the DNA. In all, the sample holds roughly 300,000 clones, and 87% of those were seen once. The ten largest clones capture about 1.6% of the sample.

This TCR was recovered from a woman in her forties who had recovered from COVID-19. The chain is made from TRBV7-9 and TRBJ1-5; a tentative D match to TRBD1 spans 5 bases. The sample was peripheral blood. The CDR3 protein sequence reads: CASTRSMTGGSNQPQHF. The base sequence is TGTGCCAGCACCCGGAGTATGACGGGGGGGAGCAATCAGCCCCAGCATTTT. With the portions outside the CDR3 filled from the reference TRBV7-9 and TRBJ1-5 genes, the complete variable region becomes DTGVSQNPRHKITKRGQNVTFRCDPISEHNRLYWYRQTLGQGPEFLTYFQNEAQLEKSRLLSDRFSAERPKGSFSTLEIQRTEQGDSAMYLCASTRSMTGGSNQPQHFGDGTRLSIL.